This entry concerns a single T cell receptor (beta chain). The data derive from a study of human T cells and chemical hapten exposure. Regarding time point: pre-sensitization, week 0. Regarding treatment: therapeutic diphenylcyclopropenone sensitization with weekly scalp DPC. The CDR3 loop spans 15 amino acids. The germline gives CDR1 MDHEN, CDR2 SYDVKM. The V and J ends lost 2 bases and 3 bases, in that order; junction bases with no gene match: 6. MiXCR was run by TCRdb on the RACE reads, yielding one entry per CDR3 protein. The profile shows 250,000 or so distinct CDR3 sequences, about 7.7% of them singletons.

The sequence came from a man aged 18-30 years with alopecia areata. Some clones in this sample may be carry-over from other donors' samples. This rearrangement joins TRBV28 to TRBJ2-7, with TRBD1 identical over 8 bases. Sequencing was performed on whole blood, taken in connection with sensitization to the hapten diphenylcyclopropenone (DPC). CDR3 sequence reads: CASSLVQGVLYEQYF. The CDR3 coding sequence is TGTGCCAGCAGTTTAGTACAGGGGGTACTCTACGAGCAGTACTTC.